This is a list of T cell receptor beta chains from one sample in a study of blood T cells in healthy people across ages. MiXCR, run by TCRdb on the 5' RACE reads, gives a single entry per CDR3 protein. Counted here are about 1,600,000 distinct CDR3 sequences, roughly 40% occurring once; the ten biggest clones make up under 8%. What was sequenced was blood. The source is a woman aged 18-29 years in good health. The CDR3 runs from the conserved cysteine through the conserved F or W. A D gene is named only where the DNA matches it firmly. Size is stated for part of the rows, as once, few or many counts, or as a class when the clone is expanded.

cdr3_aa cdr3_nt j_call clone_size v_call d_call
CASSFRGRFPYEQYF TGTGCCAGCAGTTTCAGGGGGCGCTTTCCCTACGAGCAGTACTTC TRBJ2-7 NA TRBV28 TRBD1
CASSSQGAIEETQYF TGTGCCAGCAGTTCACAGGGGGCGATAGAAGAGACCCAGTACTTC TRBJ2-5 NA TRBV28 TRBD1
CATSREREGTGVYTF TGTGCCACCAGCAGAGAACGAGAGGGCACTGGGGTCTACACCTTC TRBJ1-2 NA TRBV15 NA
CASSMDSNYGYTF TGCGCCAGCAGCATGGACAGTAACTATGGCTACACCTTC TRBJ1-2 NA TRBV5-1 NA
CASSFWTRNTEAFF TGTGCCAGCAGTTTTTGGACACGGAACACTGAAGCTTTCTTT TRBJ1-1 NA TRBV12-3/TRBV12-4 NA
CSADRDRGPEAQYF TGCAGTGCTGACCGGGACAGGGGTCCCGAGGCCCAGTACTTC TRBJ2-7 NA TRBV20-1 TRBD1
CASRLTGGMENEQFF TGTGCCAGCAGACTAACAGGGGGTATGGAAAATGAGCAGTTCTTC TRBJ2-1 few TRBV7-2 TRBD1
CASSFRASQVQKHGELFF TGTGCCAGCAGTTTTAGGGCCAGCCAAGTACAAAAGCACGGGGAGCTGTTTTTT TRBJ2-2 few TRBV27 NA
CASSYSIAGGLPSSYEQYF TGTGCCAGCAGTTACTCGATAGCAGGGGGGCTTCCTAGCTCCTACGAGCAGTACTTC TRBJ2-7 NA TRBV6-5 NA
CSASLAQGVPDTQYF TGCAGTGCTAGTCTCGCGCAGGGGGTCCCAGATACGCAGTATTTT TRBJ2-3 NA TRBV20-1 TRBD1
CASSLSRGPYGYTF TGTGCCAGCAGTTTGTCCAGGGGGCCCTATGGCTACACCTTC TRBJ1-2 few TRBV27 TRBD1
CASSLDRISTETQYF TGCGCCAGCAGCCTCGACAGAATTAGCACAGAGACGCAGTATTTT TRBJ2-3 NA TRBV5-1 NA
CASSPAAAGGGYGYTF TGTGCCAGCAGCCCCGCCGCGGCGGGGGGCGGTTATGGCTACACCTTC TRBJ1-2 NA TRBV7-9 NA
CASSFARENGEQYF TGTGCCAGCAGTTTTGCCAGGGAAAATGGGGAGCAGTACTTC TRBJ2-7 few TRBV28 NA
CASSFPPQVKTYNEQFF TGTGCCAGCAGTTTCCCCCCTCAGGTGAAGACCTACAATGAGCAGTTCTTC TRBJ2-1 NA TRBV28 NA
CSAIGAGGYEQYF TGCAGTGCAATAGGAGCTGGGGGGTACGAGCAGTACTTC TRBJ2-7 NA TRBV20-1 NA
CASSSGSSNEQYF TGCGCCAGCAGCTCCGGATCGAGCAATGAGCAGTACTTC TRBJ2-5 few TRBV5-1 NA
CASSEGGLLYEQYF TGTGCCAGCAGTGAAGGGGGACTCCTATACGAGCAGTACTTC TRBJ2-7 once TRBV2 NA
CASTLGGGGGYNEQYF TGTGCCTCAACCCTGGGGGGCGGAGGAGGGTACAATGAGCAGTACTTC TRBJ2-5 NA TRBV10-3 NA
CASSGQGSGEQYF TGTGCCAGCTCAGGACAGGGTTCGGGCGAGCAGTACTTC TRBJ2-7 NA TRBV18 TRBD1
CASQEGNEQYF TGTGCCAGCCAGGAGGGGAACGAGCAGTACTTC TRBJ2-7 NA TRBV27 NA
CASSQDAQGGQWAGNEQYF TGCGCCAGCAGCCAAGATGCTCAAGGCGGACAGTGGGCCGGAAATGAGCAGTACTTC TRBJ2-5 NA TRBV4-1 NA
CASSRGTSGSDEQFF TGTGCCAGCAGCCGCGGGACTAGCGGGAGCGATGAGCAGTTCTTC TRBJ2-1 NA TRBV6-6 TRBD2
CSVTFNGIDQPQHF TGCAGCGTTACCTTTAATGGGATCGATCAGCCCCAGCATTTT TRBJ1-5 few TRBV29-1 NA
CASSYGSSGPPDTQYF TGTGCCAGCAGTTACGGGTCTAGCGGACCTCCAGATACGCAGTATTTT TRBJ2-3 NA TRBV6-5 TRBD2
CAITMEAGGRTNYGYTF TGTGCCATCACCATGGAGGCAGGGGGCCGTACTAACTATGGCTACACCTTC TRBJ1-2 NA TRBV10-3 TRBD1
CASRQGNDSPLHF TGTGCCAGCAGACAGGGAAATGATTCACCCCTCCACTTT TRBJ1-6 few TRBV28 NA
CASSQGAGRADTQYF TGTGCCAGCAGCCAAGGAGCGGGCAGGGCAGATACGCAGTATTTT TRBJ2-3 NA TRBV14 NA
CASSESPAYEQYF TGCGCCAGCAGTGAGTCCCCAGCCTACGAGCAGTACTTC TRBJ2-7 NA TRBV10-1 NA
CASSDASSYSPMRGDGYTF TGTGCCAGCAGTGATGCCAGCAGTTACTCCCCTATGAGGGGGGATGGCTACACCTTC TRBJ1-2 many TRBV6-2/TRBV6-3 NA
CASSLSRTSVYNEQFF TGCGCCAGCAGCTTATCCAGGACTAGCGTCTACAATGAGCAGTTCTTC TRBJ2-1 NA TRBV5-1 TRBD2
CASTTGQGNSPLHF TGTGCCAGCACTACGGGACAGGGAAATTCACCCCTCCACTTT TRBJ1-6 few TRBV2 TRBD1
CSAAGTRHNEQFF TGCAGTGCTGCCGGGACTAGACATAATGAGCAGTTCTTC TRBJ2-1 few TRBV20-1 TRBD2
CSARDVGQGNSQPQHF TGCAGTGCTAGAGATGTAGGGCAGGGTAACAGTCAGCCCCAGCATTTT TRBJ1-5 NA TRBV20-1 NA
CASSQPGTSGPKTQYF TGCGCCAGCAGCCAGCCCGGGACTAGCGGGCCCAAGACCCAGTACTTC TRBJ2-5 NA TRBV4-1 TRBD2
CASSQEFSDYNEQFF TGTGCCAGCAGCCAAGAATTCTCGGACTACAATGAGCAGTTCTTC TRBJ2-1 many TRBV4-2 NA
CASSLEAGAGFF TGTGCCAGCAGCCTCGAGGCGGGAGCCGGGTTCTTC TRBJ2-1 NA TRBV11-2 TRBD2
CASSHPGTSALDTQYF TGTGCCAGCAGCCACCCCGGGACTAGCGCCTTAGATACGCAGTATTTT TRBJ2-3 NA TRBV14 TRBD2
CASRAHWQGNTEAFF TGTGCCAGCAGGGCTCACTGGCAGGGGAACACTGAAGCTTTCTTT TRBJ1-1 NA TRBV12-3/TRBV12-4 NA
CACTGNSNQPQHF TGTGCCTGCACAGGGAATAGCAATCAGCCCCAGCATTTT TRBJ1-5 NA TRBV30 NA
CASSPTGGLLFF TGCGCCAGCAGCCCAACGGGGGGGCTGCTGTTCTTC TRBJ2-1 NA TRBV4-1 TRBD2
CASSQENIKTSGFSYEQYF TGTGCCAGCAGCCAAGAAAATATTAAGACTAGCGGGTTCTCCTACGAGCAGTACTTC TRBJ2-7 many TRBV4-2 TRBD2